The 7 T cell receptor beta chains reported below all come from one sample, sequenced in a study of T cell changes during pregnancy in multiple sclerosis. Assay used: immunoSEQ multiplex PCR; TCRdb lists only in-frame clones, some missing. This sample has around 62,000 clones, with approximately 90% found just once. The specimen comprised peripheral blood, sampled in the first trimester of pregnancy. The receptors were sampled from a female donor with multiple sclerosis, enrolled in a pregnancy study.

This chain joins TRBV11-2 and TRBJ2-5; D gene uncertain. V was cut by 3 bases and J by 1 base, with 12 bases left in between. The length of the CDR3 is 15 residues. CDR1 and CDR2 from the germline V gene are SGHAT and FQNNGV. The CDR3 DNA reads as TGTGCCAGCAGCTTCTTAGCCCTGCCCCAAGAGACCCAGTACTTC. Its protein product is CASSFLALPQETQYF.

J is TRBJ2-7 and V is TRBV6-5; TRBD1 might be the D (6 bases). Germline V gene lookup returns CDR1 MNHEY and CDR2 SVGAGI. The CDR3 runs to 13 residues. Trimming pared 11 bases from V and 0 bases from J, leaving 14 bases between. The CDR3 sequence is CAVLDSISYEQYF. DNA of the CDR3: TGTGCCGTCCTGGACAGCATCTCCTACGAGCAGTACTTC.

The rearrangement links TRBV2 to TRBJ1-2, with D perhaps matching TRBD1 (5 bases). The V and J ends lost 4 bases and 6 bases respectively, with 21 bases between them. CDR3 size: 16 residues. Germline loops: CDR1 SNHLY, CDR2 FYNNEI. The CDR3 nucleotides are TGTGCCAGCAGTGGAAGCGGGACCCCGGCGGGACATGGCTACACCTTC. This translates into CASSGSGTPAGHGYTF.

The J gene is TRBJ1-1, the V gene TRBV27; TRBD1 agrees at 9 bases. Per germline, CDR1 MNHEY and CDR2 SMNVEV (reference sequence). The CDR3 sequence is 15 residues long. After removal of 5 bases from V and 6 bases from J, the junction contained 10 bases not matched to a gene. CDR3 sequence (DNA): TGTGCCAGCAGTCCATTGGACAGGGGCCCCGCTGAAGCTTTCTTT. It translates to CASSPLDRGPAEAFF.

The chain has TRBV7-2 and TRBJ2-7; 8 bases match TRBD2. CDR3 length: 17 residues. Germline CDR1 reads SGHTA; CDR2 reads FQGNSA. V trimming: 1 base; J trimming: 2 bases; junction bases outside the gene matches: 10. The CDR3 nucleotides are TGTGCCAGCAGCTTAGTACCGGGACTAGTCAGGGCCTACGAGCAGTACTTC. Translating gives CASSLVPGLVRAYEQYF. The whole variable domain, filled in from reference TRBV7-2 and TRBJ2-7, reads GAGVSQSPSNKVTEKGKDVELRCDPISGHTALYWYRQSLGQGLEFLIYFQGNSAPDKSGLPSDRFSAERTGGSVSTLTIQRTQQEDSAVYLCASSLVPGLVRAYEQYFGPGTRLTVT.

The CDR3 reads CASSFSPGQGSWEQYF. The CDR3 region has the DNA TGTGCCAGCAGCTTCAGTCCGGGACAGGGTTCATGGGAGCAGTACTTC. The V call is TRBV5-6, the J call TRBJ2-7; 9 bases map to TRBD1. With V trimmed by 2 bases and J by 7 bases, 13 bases remained unmatched. In germline, CDR1 is SGHDT, CDR2 YYEEEE. CDR3 length equals 16 residues.

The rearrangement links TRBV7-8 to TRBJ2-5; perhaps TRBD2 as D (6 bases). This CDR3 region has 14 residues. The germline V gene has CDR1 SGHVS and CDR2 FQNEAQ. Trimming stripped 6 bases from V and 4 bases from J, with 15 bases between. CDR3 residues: CASRVGREAETQYF. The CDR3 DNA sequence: TGTGCCAGCAGGGTGGGCAGGGAGGCAGAGACCCAGTACTTC.